This TCR beta chain is drawn from a study of OX40 agonist ivuxolimab in advanced cancers. Findings of the study overall: Also showing low normalized T-cell clonal expansion were some of the nonresponders.

The table came from immunoSEQ multiplex PCR; TCRdb's copy has only in-frame clones and leaves some out. The table shows roughly 100,000 clones, with 92% occurring only once. This CDR3 comprises 15 residues. CDR1 and CDR2 (germline): MGHRA, YSYEKL. V was trimmed by 1 base and J by 5 bases, leaving 12 bases between them. Remarks on this clone: The antigen is undetermined.

J is TRBJ1-5 and V is TRBV4-1; D might be TRBD1 (5 bases). This TCR came from an adult with an advanced solid tumor such as melanoma, head and neck, liver or kidney cancer. The specimen comprised CD4+ or CD8+ T cells sorted from blood, sampled in a trial of the OX40 agonist ivuxolimab. CDR3 loop: CASSQVPSGHQPQHF. The CDR3 DNA reads as TGCGCCAGCAGCCAAGTGCCCTCGGGGCATCAGCCCCAGCATTTT.